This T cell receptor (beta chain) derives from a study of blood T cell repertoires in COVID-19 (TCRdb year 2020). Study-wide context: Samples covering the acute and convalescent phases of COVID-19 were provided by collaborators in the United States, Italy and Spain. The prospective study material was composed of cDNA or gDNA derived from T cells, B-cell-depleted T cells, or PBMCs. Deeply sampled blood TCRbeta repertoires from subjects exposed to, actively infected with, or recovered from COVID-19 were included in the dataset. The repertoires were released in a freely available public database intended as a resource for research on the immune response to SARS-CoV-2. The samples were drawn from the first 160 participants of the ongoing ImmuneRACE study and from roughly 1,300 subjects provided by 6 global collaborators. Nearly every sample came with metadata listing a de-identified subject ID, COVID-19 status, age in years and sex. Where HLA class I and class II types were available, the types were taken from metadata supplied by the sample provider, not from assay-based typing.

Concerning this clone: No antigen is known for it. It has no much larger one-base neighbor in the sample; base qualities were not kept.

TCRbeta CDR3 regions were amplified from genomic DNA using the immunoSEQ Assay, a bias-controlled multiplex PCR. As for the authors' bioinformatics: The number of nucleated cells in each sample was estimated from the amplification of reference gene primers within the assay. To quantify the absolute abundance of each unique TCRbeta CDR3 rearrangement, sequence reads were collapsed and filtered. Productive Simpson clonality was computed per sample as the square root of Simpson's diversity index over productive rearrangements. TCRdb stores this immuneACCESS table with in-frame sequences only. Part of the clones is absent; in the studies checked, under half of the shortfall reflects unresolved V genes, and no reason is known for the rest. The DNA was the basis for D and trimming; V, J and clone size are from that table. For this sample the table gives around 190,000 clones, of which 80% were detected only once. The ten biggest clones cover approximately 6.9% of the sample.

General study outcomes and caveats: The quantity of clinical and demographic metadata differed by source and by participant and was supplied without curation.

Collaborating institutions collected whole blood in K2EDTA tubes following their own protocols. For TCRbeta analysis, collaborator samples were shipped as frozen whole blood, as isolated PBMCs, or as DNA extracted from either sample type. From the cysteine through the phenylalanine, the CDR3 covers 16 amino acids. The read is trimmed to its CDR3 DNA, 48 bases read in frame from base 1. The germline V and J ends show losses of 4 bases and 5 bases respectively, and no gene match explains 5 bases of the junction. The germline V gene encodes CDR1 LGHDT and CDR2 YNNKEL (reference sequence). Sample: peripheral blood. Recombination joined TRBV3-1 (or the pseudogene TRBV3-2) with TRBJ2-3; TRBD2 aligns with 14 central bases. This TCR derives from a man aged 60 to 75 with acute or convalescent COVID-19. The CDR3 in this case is CASSPRLAGGQDTQYF. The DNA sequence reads TGTGCCAGCAGCCCCCGACTAGCGGGGGGGCAAGATACGCAGTATTTT.